Listed here are 9 T cell receptor beta chains from one sample, sequenced in a study of blood T cell repertoires in COVID-19. The repertoire was sequenced with immunoSEQ multiplex PCR; TCRdb's copy has only in-frame clones and lacks some. The sample gives fewer than 300,000 clones, around nine tenths of which show up once; just under 9% is in the top ten. Sequenced input: PBMCs or T cells enriched from blood (not recorded which). These TCRs come from a man between 40 and 49 years old who had recovered from COVID-19.

This clone was detected only once. This chain connects TRBV7-8 to TRBJ2-1; 7 bases match TRBD1. This CDR3 has 14 amino acids. Looked up from germline, CDR1 is SGHVS and CDR2 is FQNEAQ. The trim removed 5 bases at V and 5 bases at J, leaving 6 bases unmatched. CDR3 in amino acids: CASSNRGQHNEQFF. CDR3 DNA: TGTGCCAGCAGCAACCGGGGACAGCACAATGAGCAGTTCTTC.

The rearrangement uses TRBV7-6 and TRBJ1-6; tentative D call: TRBD1 (6 bases). The V end was cut by 5 bases, the J end by 7 bases, with 15 bases between. There are 15 residues in the CDR3. Germline CDR1 and CDR2: SGHVS and FNYEAQ. The CDR3 bases are TGTGCCAGCAGCCGCCGGACAGTGGGAAATTCACCCCTCCACTTT. It codes for CASSRRTVGNSPLHF.

The chain joins TRBV29-1 to TRBJ2-7, with D possibly matching TRBD2 (6 bases). There are 14 residues in the CDR3. Germline CDR1 reads SQVTM; CDR2 reads ANQGSEA. Trimming removed 3 bases at V and 3 bases at J, with 15 bases between. The CDR3 nucleotides read TGCAGCGTTGATCCGGGACTGGATGACTACGAGCAGTACTTC. Its protein is CSVDPGLDDYEQYF.

The CDR3 coding sequence is TGTGCCAGTAGTATGGCCAGGGGCTTAGCAACTAATGAAAAACTGTTTTTT. It is translated as CASSMARGLATNEKLFF. This sequence joins TRBV19 and TRBJ1-4; the D gene is possibly TRBD1 (6 bases). The germline CDR1 and CDR2 sequences are LNHDA and SQIVND (reference sequence). This CDR3 has 17 amino acids. V was trimmed by 3 bases and J by 0 bases, leaving 14 bases between them.

The chain has TRBV6-5 and TRBJ1-5, with 8 bases that match TRBD1. This CDR3 contains 14 residues. With 9 bases clipped from V and 3 bases from J, the junction kept 7 bases outside the gene matches. Germline assignment: CDR1 MNHEY and CDR2 SVGAGI. Written as DNA, the CDR3 is TGTGCCAGTTCGACAGGGGTCGACAATCAGCCCCAGCATTTT. Translated: CASSTGVDNQPQHF.

This chain uses TRBV12-3 or TRBV12-4 with TRBJ1-5; no clear D gene. The ends were cut back, 3 bases at V and 6 bases at J, with 6 bases in the middle. CDR3 length equals 12 residues. The CDR3 sequence: CASSFGLQPQHF. The CDR3 coding sequence is TGTGCCAGCAGTTTCGGTCTTCAGCCCCAGCATTTT.

V usage is TRBV5-4 and J usage is TRBJ1-4; 8 bases are a match to TRBD1. J was trimmed by 7 bases and V by 4 bases; bases with no gene match: 6. The germline V gene has CDR1 SGHNT and CDR2 YYREEE (reference sequence). The CDR3 runs 14 residues. The CDR3 protein is CASSKTGEAEKLFF. In DNA, the CDR3 is TGTGCCAGCAGCAAGACAGGGGAGGCTGAAAAACTGTTTTTT. The variable domain in full, with the rest retrieved from reference TRBV5-4 and TRBJ1-4, is ETGVTQSPTHLIKTRGQQVTLRCSSQSGHNTVSWYQQALGQGPQFIFQYYREEENGRGNFPPRFSGLQFPNYSSELNVNALELDDSALYLCASSKTGEAEKLFFGSGTQLSVL.

The V and J genes are TRBV19 and TRBJ2-1, with TRBD1 as a possible D gene (5 bases). Germline CDR1 LNHDA, CDR2 SQIVND (reference sequence). The V and J ends lost 5 bases and 6 bases respectively, with 23 bases between them. CDR3 length: 17 amino acids. DNA for the CDR3: TGTGCCAGTAGTCCCAGGGTCTTGAGGCTAGGGGTCAATGAGCAGTTCTTC. It translates to CASSPRVLRLGVNEQFF.

The CDR3, as DNA: TGCAGCGCCGAGACAACAACCTACGAGCAGTACTTC. It specifies CSAETTTYEQYF. The chain couples TRBV29-1 to TRBJ2-7; D unresolved. The CDR3 contains 12 residues. The germline V gene has CDR1 SQVTM and CDR2 ANQGSEA. Trimming took 7 bases from V and 2 from J, leaving 12 bases between them.